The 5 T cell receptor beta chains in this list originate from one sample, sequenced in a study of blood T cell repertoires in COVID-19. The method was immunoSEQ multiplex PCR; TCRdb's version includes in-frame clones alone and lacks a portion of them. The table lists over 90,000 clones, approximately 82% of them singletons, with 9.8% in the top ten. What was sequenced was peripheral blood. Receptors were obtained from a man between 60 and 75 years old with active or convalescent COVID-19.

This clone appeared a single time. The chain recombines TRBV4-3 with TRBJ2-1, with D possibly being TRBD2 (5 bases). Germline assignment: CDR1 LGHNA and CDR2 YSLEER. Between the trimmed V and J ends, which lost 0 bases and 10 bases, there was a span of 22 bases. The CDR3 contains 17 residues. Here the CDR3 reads CASSQDRGSTLAWEQFF. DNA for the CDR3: TGCGCCAGCAGCCAAGATAGAGGGAGCACCCTAGCATGGGAGCAGTTCTTC.

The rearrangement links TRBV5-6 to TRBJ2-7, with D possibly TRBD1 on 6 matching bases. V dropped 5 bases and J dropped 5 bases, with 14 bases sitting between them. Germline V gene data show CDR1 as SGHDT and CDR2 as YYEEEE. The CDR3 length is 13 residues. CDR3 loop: CASSLAGVHEQYV. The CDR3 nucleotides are TGTGCCAGCAGTCTTGCAGGGGTCCACGAGCAGTACGTC.

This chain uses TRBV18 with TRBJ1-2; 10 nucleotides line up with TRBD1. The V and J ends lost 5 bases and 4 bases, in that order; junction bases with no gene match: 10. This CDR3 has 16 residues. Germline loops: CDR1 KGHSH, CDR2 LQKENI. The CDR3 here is CASSNAGTGVGYGYTF. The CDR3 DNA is TGTGCCAGCTCAAACGCCGGGACAGGGGTTGGCTATGGCTACACCTTC. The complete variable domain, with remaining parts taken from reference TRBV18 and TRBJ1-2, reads NAGVMQNPRHLVRRRGQEARLRCSPMKGHSHVYWYRQLPEEGLKFMVYLQKENIIDESGMPKERFSAEFPKEGPSILRIQQVVRGDSAAYFCASSNAGTGVGYGYTFGSGTRLTVV.

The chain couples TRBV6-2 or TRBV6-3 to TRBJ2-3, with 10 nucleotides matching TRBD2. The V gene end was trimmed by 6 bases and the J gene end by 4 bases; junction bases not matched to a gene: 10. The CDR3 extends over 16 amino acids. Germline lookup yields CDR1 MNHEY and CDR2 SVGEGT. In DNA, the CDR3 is TGTGCCAGCAGCCCCATCATAGCGGGAGGATCAGATACGCAGTATTTT. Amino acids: CASSPIIAGGSDTQYF.

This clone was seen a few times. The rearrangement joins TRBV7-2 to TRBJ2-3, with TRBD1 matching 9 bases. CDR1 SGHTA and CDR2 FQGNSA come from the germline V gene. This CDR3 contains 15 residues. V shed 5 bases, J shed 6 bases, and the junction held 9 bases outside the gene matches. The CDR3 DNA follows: TGTGCCAGCAGCGTCACAGGGGGCGTTTTTGATACGCAGTATTTT. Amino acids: CASSVTGGVFDTQYF.